These 24 T cell receptor beta chains were sequenced from one sample in a study of shared clonotypes between healthy human individuals. The repertoire was sequenced with immunoSEQ multiplex PCR; TCRdb's copy has only in-frame clones and lacks some. The sample has over a million clones, more than 75% seen once. The sequenced material came from memory CD4+ T cells from PBMCs. Subset described: CD45RA-negative fraction. These receptors were taken from a man in his late teens or twenties in good health. Some clones in this sample may be carry-over from other donors' samples.

This sequence joins TRBV10-1 and TRBJ2-7; 9 positions match TRBD2. The CDR3 totals 14 residues. Germline V gene data show CDR1 as WNHNN and CDR2 as SYGVQD (reference sequence). With V trimmed by 2 bases and J by 6 bases, 5 bases remained unmatched. The CDR3 is CASSENSGSTEQYF. CDR3 sequence (DNA): TGCGCCAGCAGTGAGAATAGCGGGAGTACCGAGCAGTACTTC.

The chain carries TRBV5-8 and TRBJ1-1, with D maybe TRBD1 (6 bases). V shed 2 bases and J shed 1 base, with 12 bases lying between them. The CDR3 is made up of 15 amino acids. Looked up from germline, CDR1 is SGHTS and CDR2 is YDEGEE. The CDR3 nucleotides are TGTGCCAGCAGCTTACTCTCAGGGGCGAACACTGAAGCTTTCTTT. Encoded protein: CASSLLSGANTEAFF.

This clone was counted a few times. The chain has TRBV9 and TRBJ2-1, with 9 bases fitting TRBD2. This CDR3 is built from 13 residues. V shed 3 bases, J shed 5 bases, and the junction held 0 bases outside the gene matches. Germline V gene lookup returns CDR1 SGDLS and CDR2 YYNGEE. CDR3 residues: CASSGTSDNEQFF. The CDR3 coding sequence is TGTGCCAGCAGCGGGACTAGCGACAATGAGCAGTTCTTC.

The chain has TRBV7-3 and TRBJ2-3; the match to TRBD1 covers 8 bases. V lost 7 bases, J lost 1 base, and 1 base stayed unmatched. Looked up from germline, CDR1 is SGHTA and CDR2 is FQGTGA. This CDR3 contains 13 residues. The CDR3 is CASKQGGTDTQYF. The DNA of the CDR3 is TGTGCCAGCAAACAGGGGGGCACAGATACGCAGTATTTT.

A note on this clone: Other DNA sequences within the sample encode an identical CDR3. The chain has TRBV28 and TRBJ1-2, with D possibly TRBD1 on 6 matching bases. The germline gives CDR1 MDHEN, CDR2 SYDVKM. The CDR3 runs to 12 residues. V shed 5 bases and J shed 7 bases, with 11 bases lying between them. CDR3 protein: CASSLSGAGYTF. For the CDR3, the DNA is TGTGCCAGCAGTCTTTCAGGGGCTGGCTACACCTTC.

This clone was seen once. V gene TRBV28 combines with J gene TRBJ2-4; weak D call: TRBD1 (6 bases). This CDR3 contains 13 residues. Trimming pared 8 bases from V and 1 base from J, leaving 9 bases between. Germline assignment: CDR1 MDHEN and CDR2 SYDVKM. In nucleotides, the CDR3 is TGTGCCAGCGGGGGCTGGGCCAAAAACATTCAGTACTTC. This codes for CASGGWAKNIQYF.

This clone was recorded once. With only one base between it and a far larger clone, this is likely a read error. The chain carries TRBV5-4 and TRBJ2-3, with 9 bases matching TRBD2. V was clipped by 0 bases and J by 5 bases; unmatched bases: 1. CDR3 length: 14 residues. CDR1 and CDR2 from the germline V gene are SGHNT and YYREEE (reference sequence). The CDR3 loop is CASSLGLAEDTQYF. CDR3 bases: TGTGCCAGCAGCTTGGGACTAGCGGAAGATACGCAGTATTTT.

The rearrangement uses TRBV29-1 and TRBJ2-1; D not resolved. The CDR3 contains 13 residues. With 2 bases removed from V and 9 bases from J, the gap between germline ends came to 14 bases. Looked up from germline, CDR1 is SQVTM and CDR2 is ANQGSEA. DNA of the CDR3: TGCAGCGTTGAAAGGACCGCCTCCGGTGAGCAGTTCTTC. Translating gives CSVERTASGEQFF.

J is TRBJ2-7 and V is TRBV28; 7 bases align to TRBD2. The CDR3 runs to 13 residues. CDR1 is MDHEN and CDR2 is SYDVKM in the germline V gene. Trimming cost V 6 bases and J 6 bases; bases outside gene matches: 8. The CDR3 DNA reads as TGTGCCAGCAGCCGCGGGAGTTCTCTCGAGCAGTACTTC. It specifies CASSRGSSLEQYF.

The chain employs TRBV5-4 and TRBJ2-1; D call uncertain. The CDR3 spans 12 residues. Germline lookup yields CDR1 SGHNT and CDR2 YYREEE (reference sequence). Trimming left V 0 bases short and J 8 bases short, with 6 bases between. The CDR3 bases are TGTGCCAGCAGCTTGGTCCGGTATGAGCAGTTCTTC. Residues: CASSLVRYEQFF.

The genes are TRBV4-1 and TRBJ1-2, with 11 bases identical to TRBD1. The ends lost 4 bases at V and 5 bases at J; junction bases unmatched: 6. CDR1 is MGHRA, CDR2 YSYEKL, per germline. The CDR3 is made up of 15 amino acids. The CDR3 DNA reads TGCGCCAGCAGCCGAGGGGACAGGGGGGTGTATGGCTACACCTTC. This sequence encodes CASSRGDRGVYGYTF.

This rearrangement joins TRBV15 to TRBJ2-5, with D perhaps matching TRBD1 (6 bases). From germline, CDR1 is LNHNV and CDR2 YYDKDF (reference sequence). CDR3 length equals 14 residues. Trimming shortened V by 3 bases and J by 4 bases, and 12 bases separated the two germline ends. The CDR3 DNA reads TGTGCCACCAGCAGGTTACAGGGCTTAGAGACCCAGTACTTC. Amino acid sequence: CATSRLQGLETQYF.

This clone was observed once. The rearrangement uses TRBV5-4 and TRBJ2-7; the match to TRBD1 covers 8 bases. Germline V gives CDR1 SGHNT, CDR2 YYREEE (reference sequence). V dropped 2 bases and J dropped 5; count of bases not matched to a gene: 3. There are 13 residues in the CDR3. Here the CDR3 reads CASSFQGADEQYF. The DNA for the CDR3 is TGTGCCAGCAGCTTCCAGGGGGCCGACGAGCAGTACTTC.

The table lists this clone with many counts. This chain connects TRBV6-4 to TRBJ2-2, with D possibly being TRBD1 (6 bases). CDR1 and CDR2 (germline): MRHNA, SNTAGT. Trimming shortened V by 2 bases and J by 4 bases, and 17 bases separated the two germline ends. The length of the CDR3 is 17 residues. CDR3 in amino acids: CASSDIGGRGSTGELFF. CDR3 DNA sequence: TGTGCCAGCAGTGACATAGGGGGACGTGGTAGCACCGGGGAGCTGTTTTTT.

The V gene is TRBV6-6, the J gene TRBJ2-1; 11 nucleotides agree with TRBD2. This CDR3 region has 16 residues. Germline V gene lookup returns CDR1 MNHNY and CDR2 SVGAGI (reference sequence). The ends lost 0 bases at V and 7 bases at J; junction bases unmatched: 5. CDR3 bases: TGTGCCAGCAGTTACTCGTTAGCGGGAGGGGGGAATGAGCAGTTCTTC. Encoded protein: CASSYSLAGGGNEQFF.

The chain joins TRBV30 to TRBJ2-2, with D hard to call. The CDR3 loop spans 14 amino acids. Germline V gene data show CDR1 as GTSNPN and CDR2 as SVGIG (reference sequence). Trimming took off 2 bases at V and 5 bases at J, with 12 bases between the two ends. The CDR3 region has the DNA TGTGCCTGGAGTAGGACGCGAATTACCGGGGAGCTGTTTTTT. Protein sequence: CAWSRTRITGELFF.

The chain combines TRBV29-1 with TRBJ2-7; 7 bases are shared with TRBD1. Germline CDR1 and CDR2: SQVTM and ANQGSEA. There are 14 residues in the CDR3. With V trimmed by 6 bases and J by 2 bases, 10 bases remained unmatched. Here the CDR3 DNA reads TGCAGCGTGGCCCCCAGGCAGGGGGCCTACGAGCAGTACTTC. Amino acid sequence: CSVAPRQGAYEQYF.

The rearrangement joins TRBV21-1 to TRBJ2-3; TRBD2 is taken as the D call from the table, unchecked against the DNA. TRBV21-1 is labeled a pseudogene. The CDR3 runs 17 residues. The CDR3 loop is CASSPSRGMVNADTQYF. The CDR3 coding sequence is TGTGCCAGCAGCCCCAGCAGAGGGATGGTAAATGCAGATACGCAGTATTTT.

The chain links TRBV15 to TRBJ1-4; the match to TRBD1 covers 7 bases. CDR3 length equals 16 residues. The germline gives CDR1 LNHNV, CDR2 YYDKDF (reference sequence). V lost 1 base, J lost 10 bases, and 12 bases stayed unmatched. In DNA form, the CDR3 reads TGTGCCACCAGCAGAGCTCAAGACAGGGTTTTTGGAAAACTGTTTTTT. It codes for CATSRAQDRVFGKLFF.

The gene calls are TRBV29-1 and TRBJ1-2; D gene uncertain. The CDR3 is 15 residues long. The V end was cut by 7 bases, the J end by 0 bases, with 18 bases between. Germline lookup yields CDR1 SQVTM and CDR2 ANQGSEA. CDR3 in DNA: TGCAGCGCTTTCAGCCAGGCCTCTTCTAACTATGGCTACACCTTC. Protein sequence: CSAFSQASSNYGYTF.

This chain joins TRBV11-3 and TRBJ2-5, with 7 bases lining up with TRBD2. Germline V gene data show CDR1 as SGHNT and CDR2 as YENEEA. The V gene end was trimmed by 0 bases and the J gene end by 4 bases; junction bases not matched to a gene: 2. CDR3 length: 14 residues. The chain's CDR3 is CASSLEGRGETQYF. The CDR3 DNA reads TGTGCCAGCAGCTTAGAGGGGAGGGGAGAGACCCAGTACTTC. The full variable domain, with the rest looked up from reference TRBV11-3 and TRBJ2-5, is EAGVVQSPRYKIIEKKQPVAFWCNPISGHNTLYWYLQNLGQGPELLIRYENEEAVDDSQLPKDRFSAERLKGVDSTLKIQPAELGDSAVYLCASSLEGRGETQYFGPGTRLLVL.

V and J are TRBV5-1 and TRBJ1-1; TRBD1 is a possible D gene (5 bases). From germline, CDR1 is SGHRS and CDR2 YFSETQ. CDR3 length: 17 amino acids. The V and J ends lost 0 bases and 2 bases respectively, with 17 bases between them. The CDR3 DNA follows: TGCGCCAGCAGCTTGGCATGGGGGAATGAGCTTAACACTGAAGCTTTCTTT. This sequence encodes CASSLAWGNELNTEAFF.

The chain combines TRBV6-5 with TRBJ1-2; D is uncertain. Trimming removed 6 bases from V and 7 bases from J, with 12 bases in between. From germline, CDR1 is MNHEY and CDR2 SVGAGI. The CDR3 has 12 amino acids. Here the CDR3 DNA reads TGTGCCAGCAGCCCTACACCGGTTGGCTACACCTTC. This translates into CASSPTPVGYTF.

J is TRBJ2-2 and V is TRBV6-1; TRBD2 aligns across 11 bases. CDR3 length: 14 amino acids. After removal of 6 bases from V and 7 bases from J, the junction contained 4 bases not matched to a gene. Germline V CDR1 and CDR2: MNHNS, SASEGT. Written as DNA, the CDR3 is TGTGCCAGCAGGGGACTAGCGGTGCACGGGGAGCTGTTTTTT. This codes for CASRGLAVHGELFF.